The next 26 T cell receptor beta chains were all read from a single sample in a study of human T cells and chemical hapten exposure. Time point noted: healthy volunteer bleed at 2 weeks. The study extracted total RNA from unfractionated whole blood. A single record per CDR3 protein comes from TCRdb applying MiXCR to the RACE reads. Of about 130,000 distinct CDR3 sequences in the sample, roughly 9.5% were seen once. The sequencing sample was made of whole blood. The receptors were sampled from a male donor in good health. Some clones in this sample may be carry-over from other donors' samples.

The chain carries TRBV6-5 and TRBJ1-5, with TRBD1 as a possible D gene (5 bases). The CDR3 is 18 amino acids. V was cut by 5 bases and J by 0 bases, with 20 bases left in between. Germline loops: CDR1 MNHEY, CDR2 SVGAGI. CDR3 sequence (DNA): TGTGCCAGCAGTGAGAGGCTTCCCAACCAGGGTAGCAATCAGCCCCAGCATTTT. Its protein product is CASSERLPNQGSNQPQHF.

The chain combines TRBV20-1 with TRBJ1-6; tentatively, D is TRBD1 (6 bases). The CDR3 is 17 residues long. Germline V lookup: CDR1 DFQATT, CDR2 SNEGSKA (reference sequence). V lost 3 bases to trimming and J lost 0 bases, with 15 bases between them. The DNA for the CDR3 is TGCAGTGCTAGGGACAGCCTCAGGAGCTCCTATAATTCACCCCTCCACTTT. This codes for CSARDSLRSSYNSPLHF.

The sample holds many counts of this clonotype. This chain links TRBV10-3 with TRBJ2-3; D possibly corresponds to TRBD2 (6 bases). V was cut by 0 bases and J by 1 base, with 20 bases left in between. CDR3 length equals 19 residues. CDR1 ENHRY and CDR2 SYGVKD come from the germline V gene. This chain's CDR3 is CAISESRTTRREGTDTQYF. The CDR3 DNA reads as TGTGCCATCAGTGAGTCCCGCACAACTCGGAGGGAGGGCACAGATACGCAGTATTTT.

V usage is TRBV4-3 and J usage is TRBJ2-4; 7 bases are a match to TRBD2. CDR1 LGHNA and CDR2 YSLEER come from the germline V gene. The CDR3 consists of 14 residues. V trimming: 0 bases; J trimming: 6 bases; junction bases outside the gene matches: 2. The CDR3 nucleotides are TGCGCCAGCAGCCAAGAGGGGGGGGGAAACATTCAGTACTTC. This encodes CASSQEGGGNIQYF.

This clonotype occurred many times. This chain uses TRBV2 with TRBJ2-1, with TRBD1 matching 10 bases. Germline V gene sequence: CDR1 SNHLY, CDR2 FYNNEI. Trimming removed 3 bases from V and 4 bases from J; junction bases left unmatched: 3. CDR3 length: 15 amino acids. Here the CDR3 DNA reads TGTGCCAGCAGTGACTGGACAGGGGGTTACAATGAGCAGTTCTTC. Encoded protein: CASSDWTGGYNEQFF.

This clonotype occurred many times. The CDR3 nucleotides read TGTGCCAGCAGTGAAGCGCATGAGCAGTTCTTC. Protein: CASSEAHEQFF. The chain links TRBV2 to TRBJ2-1; D is unresolved. CDR1 and CDR2 (germline): SNHLY, FYNNEI. Between the trimmed V and J ends, which lost 0 bases and 8 bases, there was a span of 2 bases. This CDR3 contains 11 residues.

The table lists this clonotype with a few counts. The V call is TRBV5-6, the J call TRBJ2-5, with D uncertain. The CDR3 is made up of 15 amino acids. Germline loops: CDR1 SGHDT, CDR2 YYEEEE. V was pared by 1 base and J by 5 bases, with 15 bases between. The CDR3 is CASSLLNRAGETQYF. CDR3 nucleotides: TGTGCCAGCAGCTTGTTGAATCGCGCAGGCGAGACCCAGTACTTC. Full variable domain (rest looked up from reference TRBV5-6 and TRBJ2-5): DAGVTQSPTHLIKTRGQQVTLRCSPKSGHDTVSWYQQALGQGPQFIFQYYEEEERQRGNFPDRFSGHQFPNYSSELNVNALLLGDSALYLCASSLLNRAGETQYFGPGTRLLVL.

This clonotype was seen repeatedly, ten times or more. The chain links TRBV28 to TRBJ2-7, with D tentatively TRBD1 (5 bases). The CDR3 extends over 13 amino acids. V shed 5 bases and J shed 0 bases, with 8 bases lying between them. CDR1 is MDHEN and CDR2 is SYDVKM in the germline V gene. CDR3: CASSPGFSYEQYF. In DNA form, the CDR3 reads TGTGCCAGCAGTCCAGGGTTCTCCTACGAGCAGTACTTC. Filled out from reference TRBV28 and TRBJ2-7, the complete variable domain reads DVKVTQSSRYLVKRTGEKVFLECVQDMDHENMFWYRQDPGLGLRLIYFSYDVKMKEKGDIPEGYSVSREKKERFSLILESASTNQTSMYLCASSPGFSYEQYFGPGTRLTVT.

The chain has TRBV7-2 and TRBJ1-2, with D possibly matching TRBD1 (5 bases). This CDR3 contains 15 residues. With 5 bases removed from V and 2 bases from J, the gap between germline ends came to 15 bases. The germline V gene encodes CDR1 SGHTA and CDR2 FQGNSA. Here the CDR3 DNA reads TGTGCCAGCAGCCCCGCAGGGAACACAAACTATGGCTACACCTTC. This sequence encodes CASSPAGNTNYGYTF. The whole variable domain, remainder taken from reference TRBV7-2 and TRBJ1-2, is GAGVSQSPSNKVTEKGKDVELRCDPISGHTALYWYRQSLGQGLEFLIYFQGNSAPDKSGLPSDRFSAERTGGSVSTLTIQRTQQEDSAVYLCASSPAGNTNYGYTFGSGTRLTVV.

V is TRBV5-4 and J is TRBJ1-6, with a weak D call TRBD1 (5 bases). Trimming removed 4 bases from V and 7 bases from J, with 12 bases in between. The CDR3 loop spans 14 amino acids. Germline CDR1 reads SGHNT; CDR2 reads YYREEE (reference sequence). CDR3 loop: CASSPQGYNSPLHF. DNA for the CDR3: TGTGCCAGCAGCCCCCAGGGATACAATTCACCCCTCCACTTT.

The rearrangement uses TRBV11-1 and TRBJ1-2; unclear D gene. Deletions cut 5 bases from V and 3 bases from J, with 13 bases between. The germline V gene encodes CDR1 SGHAT and CDR2 FQDESV (reference sequence). There are 14 residues in the CDR3. CDR3 amino acids: CASSIGGGDYGYTF. Here the CDR3 DNA reads TGTGCCAGCAGCATAGGCGGAGGAGACTATGGCTACACCTTC.

The CDR3 loop reads CASSFNLAGGLEQYF. For the CDR3, the DNA is TGTGCCAGCAGCTTCAACCTAGCGGGAGGTCTCGAGCAGTACTTC. This sequence joins TRBV5-6 and TRBJ2-7, with TRBD2 matching over 11 bases. This CDR3 is 15 amino acids long. The germline gives CDR1 SGHDT, CDR2 YYEEEE. V was clipped by 2 bases and J by 6 bases; unmatched bases: 7.

This clonotype was observed a handful of times. V usage is TRBV4-2 and J usage is TRBJ2-5; 11 bases match TRBD1. The length of the CDR3 is 15 residues. The germline V gene encodes CDR1 LGHNA and CDR2 YNFKEQ. With 3 bases clipped from V and 5 bases from J, the junction kept 5 bases outside the gene matches. The CDR3 sequence: CASSHPDRGRETQYF. CDR3 DNA: TGTGCCAGCAGCCATCCGGACAGGGGGCGGGAGACCCAGTACTTC.

This clonotype appeared many times. The chain uses TRBV6-6 and TRBJ2-1, with D possibly TRBD1 on 5 matching bases. Germline loops: CDR1 MNHNY, CDR2 SVGAGI (reference sequence). The CDR3 extends over 13 amino acids. V was cut by 0 bases and J by 8 bases, with 8 bases left in between. For the CDR3, the DNA is TGTGCCAGCAGTTACTCAACAGGATATGAGCAGTTCTTC. This gives the protein CASSYSTGYEQFF.

Ten or more counts support this clonotype. The V gene is TRBV6-5, the J gene TRBJ2-1; D possibly corresponds to TRBD2 (5 bases). The CDR3 extends over 13 amino acids. The V and J ends lost 5 bases and 4 bases respectively, with 9 bases between them. Germline lookup yields CDR1 MNHEY and CDR2 SVGAGI. The CDR3 here is CASSPGMYNEQFF. CDR3 sequence (DNA): TGTGCCAGCAGTCCGGGGATGTACAATGAGCAGTTCTTC.

In this sample, this clonotype turned up a few times. This sequence joins TRBV5-5 and TRBJ2-2, with a weak D call TRBD2 (5 bases). There are 14 residues in the CDR3. Germline V gene sequence: CDR1 SGHKS, CDR2 YYEKEE (reference sequence). With 0 bases removed from V and 6 bases from J, the gap between germline ends came to 9 bases. CDR3 amino acids: CASSLGGLSGELFF. DNA of the CDR3: TGTGCCAGCAGCTTGGGAGGGCTGTCCGGGGAGCTGTTTTTT.

This clonotype was found a few times. This chain uses TRBV12-3 or TRBV12-4 with TRBJ2-3, with TRBD1 identical over 8 bases. This CDR3 has 19 amino acids. With 7 bases clipped from V and 2 bases from J, the junction kept 20 bases outside the gene matches. The CDR3 nucleotides are TGTGCCAGCAACGAGGGGACAGGAGAGTACTCGCCCCCCACAGATACGCAGTATTTT. Translation gives CASNEGTGEYSPPTDTQYF.

The genes are TRBV12-3 or TRBV12-4 and TRBJ2-5; 15 bases are shared with TRBD2. V shed 4 bases and J 6 bases; nucleotides not matched to a gene: 12. The CDR3 is 18 amino acids. CDR3 residues: CASSSSGLAGGYPKTQYF. The DNA for the CDR3 is TGTGCCAGCAGTTCCTCGGGACTAGCGGGGGGCTACCCGAAGACCCAGTACTTC.

As for this clonotype: A much larger clone lies one base from this, so it may be a read error. V gene TRBV7-2 combines with J gene TRBJ2-7, with D uncertain. The germline V gene has CDR1 SGHTA and CDR2 FQGNSA. There are 15 residues in the CDR3. Trimming took off 2 bases at V and 6 bases at J, with 17 bases between the two ends. The CDR3: CASSLYLGSPFEQYF. The DNA for the CDR3 is TGTGCCAGCAGCTTATATTTAGGTTCCCCCTTCGAGCAGTACTTC.

This clonotype was seen a few times. This chain links TRBV19 with TRBJ2-1; unclear D gene. The ends were cut back, 5 bases at V and 0 bases at J, with 8 bases in the middle. Per the germline V gene, CDR1 is LNHDA and CDR2 is SQIVND (reference sequence). The length of the CDR3 is 14 residues. DNA of the CDR3: TGTGCCAGTAGTTACCAGAGCTCCTACAATGAGCAGTTCTTC. As protein: CASSYQSSYNEQFF.

This clonotype has only a few counts. The rearrangement joins TRBV14 to TRBJ2-1, with 10 bases that match TRBD2. Germline V lookup: CDR1 SGHDN, CDR2 FVKESK. V gave up 4 bases and J gave up 7 bases; unmatched junction bases: 16. CDR3 length: 18 residues. DNA of the CDR3: TGTGCCAGCAGCCGAGTTTCGCTAGCGGGAGTGGGGCCGAATGAGCAGTTCTTC. Its translation: CASSRVSLAGVGPNEQFF.

The chain is built from TRBV6-5 and TRBJ1-5; 9 nucleotides match TRBD1. After removal of 6 bases from V and 5 bases from J, the junction contained 5 bases not matched to a gene. The CDR3 loop spans 14 amino acids. Germline lookup yields CDR1 MNHEY and CDR2 SVGAGI. The CDR3 reads CASSPDRGDQPQHF. CDR3 coding DNA: TGTGCCAGCAGCCCGGACAGGGGAGATCAGCCCCAGCATTTT.

This clonotype was seen a few times. The junction does not match germline at one end; this may be a read error. This chain's CDR3 is CSARDRDRVYGYTF. DNA of the CDR3: TGCAGTGCCAGAGACCGGGACAGGGTTTATGGCTACACCTTC. The chain links TRBV20-1 to TRBJ1-2, with 9 bases aligning to TRBD1. This CDR3 region has 14 residues. Germline V CDR1 and CDR2: DFQATT, SNEGSKA (reference sequence).

This rearrangement joins TRBV19 to TRBJ1-2; D uncertain. This CDR3 has 12 residues. Between the trimmed V and J ends, which lost 7 bases and 4 bases, there was a span of 10 bases. Germline CDR1 and CDR2: LNHDA and SQIVND (reference sequence). The CDR3 nucleotides read TGTGCCAGTACCCCCGGCGGCTATGGCTACACCTTC. Amino acid sequence: CASTPGGYGYTF.

The chain employs TRBV25-1 and TRBJ2-7; perhaps TRBD1 as D (5 bases). Germline CDR1 and CDR2: MGHDK and SYGVNS. V dropped 8 bases and J dropped 0 bases, with 8 bases sitting between them. This CDR3 comprises 12 residues. The CDR3 DNA is TGTGCCAGCCAGACAGTCTCCTACGAGCAGTACTTC. As protein: CASQTVSYEQYF.

This clonotype was seen at least ten times. The V gene is TRBV20-1, the J gene TRBJ2-1; D may be TRBD2 (5 bases). This CDR3 spans 14 amino acids. The V gene's germline CDR1 is DFQATT and CDR2 SNEGSKA (reference sequence). V shed 3 bases and J shed 2 bases, with 11 bases lying between them. The CDR3 nucleotides are TGCAGTGCTAGGGCTGGGGAGCCCTACAATGAGCAGTTCTTC. The encoded protein is CSARAGEPYNEQFF.